This is a list of T cell receptor beta chains from one sample in a study of T cell responses to AZD1222 COVID-19 vaccine. The table came from immunoSEQ multiplex PCR; TCRdb's copy has only in-frame clones and leaves some out. The sample includes roughly 150,000 clones, roughly 88% of them seen just once. Sequences were derived from peripheral blood, sampled 28 days after the second AZD1222 dose. The origin of the receptors is an adult who received the AZD1222 COVID-19 vaccine. The CDR3 runs from the conserved cysteine through the conserved F or W.

V gene: TRBV24-1; CDR3 protein: CATSDATLPYHEQYF
V gene: TRBV5-1; CDR3 protein: CASSLGGGSGETQYF
V gene: TRBV7-3; CDR3 protein: CASSLFPGRSTDTQYF
V gene: TRBV30; CDR3 protein: CAWGTDGYTF
V gene: TRBV7-3; CDR3 protein: CASSLGQGGEAFF
V gene: TRBV28; CDR3 protein: CASTRTRGEYEQYF
V gene: TRBV28; CDR3 protein: CASSSGGPGSVGNGYTF
V gene: TRBV30; CDR3 protein: CAWGQQTGNTIYF
V gene: TRBV28; CDR3 protein: CASSSSGLGSRYNEQFF
V gene: TRBV5-1; CDR3 protein: CASSFGQGLNTEAFF
V gene: TRBV4-1; CDR3 protein: CASSPRTDVRNQPQHF
V gene: TRBV15; CDR3 protein: CATSREGDRGGNQPQHF
V gene: TRBV10-1; CDR3 protein: CASSGTGLGPSEKLFF
V gene: TRBV5-1; CDR3 protein: CASSRVGGAGANVLTF
V gene: TRBV19; CDR3 protein: CASSIATYNEQFF
V gene: TRBV7-9; CDR3 protein: CASSALGQGDGYTF
V gene: TRBV5-1; CDR3 protein: CASTPVGPGTDTQYF
V gene: TRBV30; CDR3 protein: CAWDYGNQPQHF
V gene: TRBV19; CDR3 protein: CASDQIDRGNQPQHF
V gene: TRBV5-1; CDR3 protein: CASSQRTGGRDEQYF
V gene: TRBV24-1; CDR3 protein: CATSGTAGGNQPQHF
V gene: TRBV6-5; CDR3 protein: CASSYSGHPGEKLFF
V gene: TRBV19; CDR3 protein: CASSIGLAGTYNEQFF
V gene: TRBV28; CDR3 protein: CASSLGPGGTNEKLFF
V gene: TRBV7-2; CDR3 protein: CASSLEVAGWNTEAFF
V gene: TRBV18; CDR3 protein: CASSPTGGTDTQYF
V gene: TRBV27; CDR3 protein: CASRRAAELGEKLFF
V gene: TRBV21-1; CDR3 protein: CASSKGLRGRAQPQHF
V gene: TRBV6-5; CDR3 protein: CASAPGHTTYEQYF
V gene: TRBV11-3; CDR3 protein: CASSRRGGETQYF
V gene: TRBV7-9; CDR3 protein: CASSSNDREGLYGYTF
V gene: TRBV6-5; CDR3 protein: CASSYRTGRNQPQHF
V gene: TRBV28; CDR3 protein: CASSHAVTGHGEQYF
V gene: TRBV7-2; CDR3 protein: CASSLPRQGHYGYTF
V gene: TRBV5-1; CDR3 protein: CASSPGLITDTQYF
V gene: TRBV6-5; CDR3 protein: CASSRDTNEKLFF
V gene: TRBV11-3; CDR3 protein: CASSASRGGNSPLHF
V gene: TRBV6-5; CDR3 protein: CASSYSMTGYYGYTF
V gene: TRBV3-1/TRBV3-2; CDR3 protein: CASSQQTYEQYF
V gene: TRBV18; CDR3 protein: CASSPILDISTDTQYF
V gene: TRBV7-8; CDR3 protein: CASRGRLAKETQYF
V gene: TRBV6-5; CDR3 protein: CASSRQGWNTGELFF